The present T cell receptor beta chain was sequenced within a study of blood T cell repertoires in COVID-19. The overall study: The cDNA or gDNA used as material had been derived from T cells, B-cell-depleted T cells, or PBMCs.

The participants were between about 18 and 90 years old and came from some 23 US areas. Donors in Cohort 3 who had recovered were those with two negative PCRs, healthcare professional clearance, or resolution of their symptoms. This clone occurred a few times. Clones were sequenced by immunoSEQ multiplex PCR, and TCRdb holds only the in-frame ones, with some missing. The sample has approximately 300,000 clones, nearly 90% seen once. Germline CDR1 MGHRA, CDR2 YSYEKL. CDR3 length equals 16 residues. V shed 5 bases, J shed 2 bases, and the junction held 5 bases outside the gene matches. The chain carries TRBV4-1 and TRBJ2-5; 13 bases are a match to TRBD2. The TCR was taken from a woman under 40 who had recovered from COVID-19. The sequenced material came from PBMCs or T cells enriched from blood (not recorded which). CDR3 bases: TGCGCCAGCAGCTCACTAGCGGGAGGGCTACAAGAGACCCAGTACTTC. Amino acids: CASSSLAGGLQETQYF.